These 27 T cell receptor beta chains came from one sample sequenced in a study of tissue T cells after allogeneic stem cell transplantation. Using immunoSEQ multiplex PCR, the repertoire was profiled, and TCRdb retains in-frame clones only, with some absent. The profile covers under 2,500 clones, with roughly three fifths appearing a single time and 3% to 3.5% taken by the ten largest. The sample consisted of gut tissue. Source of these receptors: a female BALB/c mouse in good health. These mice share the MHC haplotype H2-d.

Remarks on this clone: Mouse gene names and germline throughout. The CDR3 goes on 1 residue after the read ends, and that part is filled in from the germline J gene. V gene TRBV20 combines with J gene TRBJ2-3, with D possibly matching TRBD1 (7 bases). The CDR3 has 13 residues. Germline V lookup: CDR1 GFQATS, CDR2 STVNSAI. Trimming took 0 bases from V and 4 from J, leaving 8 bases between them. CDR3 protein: CGARDRGPETLYF. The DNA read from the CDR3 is TGTGGTGCTAGGGATAGGGGGCCAGAAACGCTGTAT. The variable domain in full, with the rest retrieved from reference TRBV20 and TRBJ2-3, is GALVYQYPRRTICKSGTSMRMECQAVGFQATSVAWYRQSPQKTFELIALSTVNSAIKYEQNFTQEKFPISHPNLSFSSMTVLNAYLEDRGLYLCGARDRGPETLYFGSGTRLTVL.

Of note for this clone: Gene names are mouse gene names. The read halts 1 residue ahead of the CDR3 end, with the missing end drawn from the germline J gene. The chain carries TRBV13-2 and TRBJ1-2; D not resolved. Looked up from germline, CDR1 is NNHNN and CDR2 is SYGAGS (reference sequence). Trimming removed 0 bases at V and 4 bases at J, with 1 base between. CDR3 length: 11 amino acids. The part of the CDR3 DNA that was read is TGTGCCAGCGGTGATGCCTCCGACTACACC. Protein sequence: CASGDASDYT. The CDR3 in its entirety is CASGDASDYTF.

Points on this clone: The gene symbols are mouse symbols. The CDR3 reads CASSPGGSSYEQYF. The sequenced CDR3 bases are TGTGCCAGCTCTCCCGGGGGGAGCTCCTATGAACAGTAC. The rearrangement joins TRBV12-1 to TRBJ2-7; D may be TRBD2 (6 bases). Read data end 1 residue before the CDR3 end; the end is taken from the germline J gene. V dropped 2 bases and J dropped 0 bases, with 10 bases sitting between them. This CDR3 is built from 14 residues. Germline values: CDR1 SGHSN, CDR2 HYEKVE.

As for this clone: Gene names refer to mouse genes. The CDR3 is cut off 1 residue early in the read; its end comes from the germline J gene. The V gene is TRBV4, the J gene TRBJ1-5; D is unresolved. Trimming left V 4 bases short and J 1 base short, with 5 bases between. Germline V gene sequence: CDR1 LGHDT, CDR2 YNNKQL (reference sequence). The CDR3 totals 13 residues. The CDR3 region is CASSLGNNQAPLF. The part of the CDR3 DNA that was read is TGTGCCAGCAGCTTGGGGAACAACCAGGCTCCGCTT. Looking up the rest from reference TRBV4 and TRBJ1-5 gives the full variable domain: ETAVFQTPNYHVTQVGNEVSFNCKQTLGHDTMYWYKQDSKKLLKIMFSYNNKQLIVNETVPRRFSPQSSDKAHLNLRIKSVEPEDSAVYLCASSLGNNQAPLFGEGTRLSVL.

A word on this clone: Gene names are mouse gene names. The CDR3 bases that were read are TGTGCCAGCGGTGATCAAGGACAGGGGGCTAGTGCAGAAACGCTGTAT. It specifies CASGDQGQGASAETLY. In full, the CDR3 reads CASGDQGQGASAETLYF. This rearrangement joins TRBV13-2 to TRBJ2-3, with 11 bases matching TRBD1. The CDR3 end is not reached by the read, which stops 1 residue before it; the germline J gene fills it in. Looked up from germline, CDR1 is NNHNN and CDR2 is SYGAGS (reference sequence). The CDR3 totals 17 residues. The ends lost 1 base at V and 0 bases at J; junction bases unmatched: 4.

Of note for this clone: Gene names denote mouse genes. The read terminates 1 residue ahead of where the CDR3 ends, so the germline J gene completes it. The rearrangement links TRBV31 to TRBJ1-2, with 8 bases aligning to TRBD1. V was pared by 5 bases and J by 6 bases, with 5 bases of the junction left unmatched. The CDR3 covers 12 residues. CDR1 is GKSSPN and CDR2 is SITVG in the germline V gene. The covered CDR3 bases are TGTGCCTGGGACAGGGGAAATCCCGACTACACC. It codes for CAWDRGNPDYT. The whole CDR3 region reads CAWDRGNPDYTF.

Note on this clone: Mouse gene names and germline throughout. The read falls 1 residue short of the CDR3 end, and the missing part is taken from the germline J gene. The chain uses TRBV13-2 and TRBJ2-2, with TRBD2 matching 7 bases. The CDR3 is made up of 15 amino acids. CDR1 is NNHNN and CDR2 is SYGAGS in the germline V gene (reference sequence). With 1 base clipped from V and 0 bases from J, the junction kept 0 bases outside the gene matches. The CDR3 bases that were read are TGTGCCAGCGGTGATCTGGGGGCAAACACCGGGCAGCTCTAC. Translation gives CASGDLGANTGQLY. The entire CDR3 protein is CASGDLGANTGQLYF.

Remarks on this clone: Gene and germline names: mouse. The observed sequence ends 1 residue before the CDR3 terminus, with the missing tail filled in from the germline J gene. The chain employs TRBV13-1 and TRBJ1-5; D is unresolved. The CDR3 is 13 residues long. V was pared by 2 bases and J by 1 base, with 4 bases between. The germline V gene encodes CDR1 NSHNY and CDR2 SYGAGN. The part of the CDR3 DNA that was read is TGTGCCAGCAGTGAAGGCAACAACCAGGCTCCGCTT. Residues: CASSEGNNQAPL. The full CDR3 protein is CASSEGNNQAPLF.

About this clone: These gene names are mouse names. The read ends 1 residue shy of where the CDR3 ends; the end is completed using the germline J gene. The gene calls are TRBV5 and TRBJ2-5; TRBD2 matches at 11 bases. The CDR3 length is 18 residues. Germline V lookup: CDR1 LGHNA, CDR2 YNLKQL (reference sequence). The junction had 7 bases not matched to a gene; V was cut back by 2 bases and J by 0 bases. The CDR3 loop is CASSQTGTGGLNQDTQYF. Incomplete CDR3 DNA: TGTGCCAGCAGCCAAACCGGGACTGGGGGACTTAACCAAGACACCCAGTAC.

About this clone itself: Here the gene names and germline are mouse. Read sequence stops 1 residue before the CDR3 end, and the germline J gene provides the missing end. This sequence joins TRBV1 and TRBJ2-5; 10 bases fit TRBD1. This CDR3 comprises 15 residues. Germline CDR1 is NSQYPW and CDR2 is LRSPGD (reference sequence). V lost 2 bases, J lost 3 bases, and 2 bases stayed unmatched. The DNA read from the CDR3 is TGCACCTGCAGTGCAAGACAGGGGGCTCAAGACACCCAGTAC. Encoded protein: CTCSARQGAQDTQY. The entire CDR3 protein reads CTCSARQGAQDTQYF. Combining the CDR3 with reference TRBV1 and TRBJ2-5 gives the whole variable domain VTLLEQNPRWRLVPRGQAVNLRCILKNSQYPWMSWYQQDLQKQLQWLFTLRSPGDKEVKSLPGADYLATRVTDTELRLQVANMSQGRTLYCTCSARQGAQDTQYFGPGTRLLVL.

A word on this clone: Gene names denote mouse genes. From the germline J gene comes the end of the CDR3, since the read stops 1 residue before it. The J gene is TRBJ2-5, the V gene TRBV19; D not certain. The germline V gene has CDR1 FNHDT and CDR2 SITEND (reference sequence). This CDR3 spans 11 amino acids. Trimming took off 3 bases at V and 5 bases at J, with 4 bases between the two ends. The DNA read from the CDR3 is TGTGCCAGCAGTAGGGGAGACACCCAGTAC. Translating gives CASSRGDTQY. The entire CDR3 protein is CASSRGDTQYF.

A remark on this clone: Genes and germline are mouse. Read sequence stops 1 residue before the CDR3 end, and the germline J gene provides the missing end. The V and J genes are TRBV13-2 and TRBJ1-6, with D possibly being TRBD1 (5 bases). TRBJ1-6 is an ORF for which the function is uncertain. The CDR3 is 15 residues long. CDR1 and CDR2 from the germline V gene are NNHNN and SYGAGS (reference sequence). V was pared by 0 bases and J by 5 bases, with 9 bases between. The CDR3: CASGDARTNNSPLYF. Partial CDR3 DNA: TGTGCCAGCGGTGATGCTAGGACAAATAATTCGCCCCTCTAC.

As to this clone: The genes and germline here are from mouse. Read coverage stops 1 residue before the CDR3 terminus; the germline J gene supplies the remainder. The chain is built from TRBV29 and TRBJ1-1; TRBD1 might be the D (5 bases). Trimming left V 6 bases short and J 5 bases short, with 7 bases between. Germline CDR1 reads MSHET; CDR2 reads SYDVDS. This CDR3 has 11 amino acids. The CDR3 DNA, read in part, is TGTGCTAGCAGCGGACAAACAGAAGTCTTC. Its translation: CASSGQTEVF. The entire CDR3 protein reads CASSGQTEVFF.

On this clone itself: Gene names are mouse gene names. The sequenced CDR3 bases are TGTGCCAGCAGCCAAGATCCAGGGAACTCCGACTACACC. Translated, it gives CASSQDPGNSDYT. The entire CDR3 protein reads CASSQDPGNSDYTF. The chain combines TRBV5 with TRBJ1-2; tentatively, D is TRBD1 (5 bases). The observed sequence ends 1 residue before the CDR3 terminus, with the missing tail filled in from the germline J gene. The CDR3 loop spans 14 amino acids. V gave up 0 bases and J gave up 2 bases, with 7 bases separating them. CDR1 is LGHNA and CDR2 is YNLKQL in the germline V gene (reference sequence).

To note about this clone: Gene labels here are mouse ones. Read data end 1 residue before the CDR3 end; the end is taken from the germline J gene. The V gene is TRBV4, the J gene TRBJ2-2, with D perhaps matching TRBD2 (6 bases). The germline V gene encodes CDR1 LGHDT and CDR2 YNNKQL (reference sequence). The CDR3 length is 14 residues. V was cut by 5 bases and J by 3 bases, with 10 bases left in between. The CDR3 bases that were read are TGTGCCAGCAGCCGGGGACTTTACACCGGGCAGCTCTAC. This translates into CASSRGLYTGQLY. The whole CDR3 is CASSRGLYTGQLYF.

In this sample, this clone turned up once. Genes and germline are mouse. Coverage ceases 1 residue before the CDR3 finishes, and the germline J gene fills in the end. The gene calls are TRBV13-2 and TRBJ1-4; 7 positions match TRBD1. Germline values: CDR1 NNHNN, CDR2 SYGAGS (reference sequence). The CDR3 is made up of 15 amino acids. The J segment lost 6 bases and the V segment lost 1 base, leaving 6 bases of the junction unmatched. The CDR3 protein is CASGDTGERDERLFF. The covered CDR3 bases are TGTGCCAGCGGTGATACAGGGGAGAGGGACGAAAGATTATTT.

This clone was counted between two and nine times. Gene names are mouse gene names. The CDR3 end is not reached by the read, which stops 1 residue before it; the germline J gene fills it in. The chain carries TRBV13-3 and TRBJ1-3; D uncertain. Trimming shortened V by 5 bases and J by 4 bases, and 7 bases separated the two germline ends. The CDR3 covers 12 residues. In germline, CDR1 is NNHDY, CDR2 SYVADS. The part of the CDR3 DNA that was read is TGTGCCAGCAGGACGGTGGGAAATACGCTCTAT. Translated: CASRTVGNTLY. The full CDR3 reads CASRTVGNTLYF.

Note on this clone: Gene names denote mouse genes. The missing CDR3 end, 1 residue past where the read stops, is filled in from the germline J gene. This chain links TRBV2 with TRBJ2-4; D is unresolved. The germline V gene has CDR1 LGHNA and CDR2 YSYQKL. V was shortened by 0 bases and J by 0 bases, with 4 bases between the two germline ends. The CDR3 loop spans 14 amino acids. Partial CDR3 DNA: TGTGCCAGCAGCCAAGAGCGCAGTCAAAACACCTTGTAC. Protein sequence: CASSQERSQNTLY. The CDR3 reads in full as CASSQERSQNTLYF.

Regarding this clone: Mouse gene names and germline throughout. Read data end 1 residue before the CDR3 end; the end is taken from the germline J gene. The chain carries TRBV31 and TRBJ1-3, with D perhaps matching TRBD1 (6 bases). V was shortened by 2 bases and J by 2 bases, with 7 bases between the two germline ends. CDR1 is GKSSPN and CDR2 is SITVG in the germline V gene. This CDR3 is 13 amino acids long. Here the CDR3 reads CAWSSGAGNTLYF. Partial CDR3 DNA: TGTGCCTGGAGTTCAGGGGCTGGAAATACGCTCTAT.

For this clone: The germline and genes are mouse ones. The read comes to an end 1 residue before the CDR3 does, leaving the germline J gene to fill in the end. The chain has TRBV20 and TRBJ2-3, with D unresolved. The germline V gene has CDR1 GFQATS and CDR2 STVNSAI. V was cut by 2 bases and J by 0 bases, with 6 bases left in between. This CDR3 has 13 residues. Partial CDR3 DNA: TGTGGTGCTAGGACAACTAGTGCAGAAACGCTGTAT. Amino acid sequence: CGARTTSAETLY. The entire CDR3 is CGARTTSAETLYF.

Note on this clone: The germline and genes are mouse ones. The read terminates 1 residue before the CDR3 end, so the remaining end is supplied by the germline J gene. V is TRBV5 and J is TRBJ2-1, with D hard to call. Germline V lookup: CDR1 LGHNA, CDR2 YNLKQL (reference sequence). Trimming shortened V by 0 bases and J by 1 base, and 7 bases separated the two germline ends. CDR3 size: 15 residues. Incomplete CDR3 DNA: TGTGCCAGCAGCCAAGATGCCAGCAACTATGCTGAGCAGTTC. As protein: CASSQDASNYAEQF. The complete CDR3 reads CASSQDASNYAEQFF.

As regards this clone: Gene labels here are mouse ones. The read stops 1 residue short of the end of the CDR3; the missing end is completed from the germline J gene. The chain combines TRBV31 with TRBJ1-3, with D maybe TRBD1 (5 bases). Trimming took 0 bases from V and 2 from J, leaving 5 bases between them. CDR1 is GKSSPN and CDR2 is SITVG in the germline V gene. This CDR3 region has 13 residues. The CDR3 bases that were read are TGTGCCTGGAGTCTGGGGGCTGGAAATACGCTCTAT. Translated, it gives CAWSLGAGNTLY. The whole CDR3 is CAWSLGAGNTLYF.

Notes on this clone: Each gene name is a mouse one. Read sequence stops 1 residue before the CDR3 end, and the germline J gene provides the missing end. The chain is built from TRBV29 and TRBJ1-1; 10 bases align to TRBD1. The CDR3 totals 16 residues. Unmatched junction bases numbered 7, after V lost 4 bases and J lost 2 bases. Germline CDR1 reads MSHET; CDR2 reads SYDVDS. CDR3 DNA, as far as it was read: TGTGCTAGCAGTTCCCCGGGACAGGGGACCAACACAGAAGTCTTC. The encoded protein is CASSSPGQGTNTEVF. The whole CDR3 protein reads CASSSPGQGTNTEVFF.

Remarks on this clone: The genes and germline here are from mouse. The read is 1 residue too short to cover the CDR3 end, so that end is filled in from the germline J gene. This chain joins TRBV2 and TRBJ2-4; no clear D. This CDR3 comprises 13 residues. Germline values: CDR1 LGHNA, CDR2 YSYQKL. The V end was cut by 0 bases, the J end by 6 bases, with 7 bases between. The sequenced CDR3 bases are TGTGCCAGCAGCCAAGACCTGGCGAACACCTTGTAC. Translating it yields CASSQDLANTLY. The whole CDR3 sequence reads CASSQDLANTLYF. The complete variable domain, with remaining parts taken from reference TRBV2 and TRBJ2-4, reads DPKIIQKPKYLVAVTGSEKILICEQYLGHNAMYWYRQSAKKPLEFMFSYSYQKLMDNQTASSRFQPQSSKKNHLDLQITALKPDDSATYFCASSQDLANTLYFGAGTRLSVL.

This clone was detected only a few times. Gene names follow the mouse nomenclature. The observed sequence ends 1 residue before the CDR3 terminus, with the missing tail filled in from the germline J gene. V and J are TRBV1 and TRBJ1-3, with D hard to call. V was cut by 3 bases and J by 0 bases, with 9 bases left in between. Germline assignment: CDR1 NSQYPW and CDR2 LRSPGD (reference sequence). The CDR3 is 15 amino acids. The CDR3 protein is CTCSAGPRSGNTLYF. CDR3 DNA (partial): TGCACCTGCAGTGCCGGGCCCCGTTCTGGAAATACGCTCTAT.

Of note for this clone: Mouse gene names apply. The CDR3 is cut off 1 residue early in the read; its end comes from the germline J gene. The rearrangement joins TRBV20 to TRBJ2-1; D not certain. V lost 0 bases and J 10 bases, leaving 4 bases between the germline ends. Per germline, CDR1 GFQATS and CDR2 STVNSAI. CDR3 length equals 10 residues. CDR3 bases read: TGTGGTGCTAGGGATACAGAGCAGTTC. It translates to CGARDTEQF. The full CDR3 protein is CGARDTEQFF.

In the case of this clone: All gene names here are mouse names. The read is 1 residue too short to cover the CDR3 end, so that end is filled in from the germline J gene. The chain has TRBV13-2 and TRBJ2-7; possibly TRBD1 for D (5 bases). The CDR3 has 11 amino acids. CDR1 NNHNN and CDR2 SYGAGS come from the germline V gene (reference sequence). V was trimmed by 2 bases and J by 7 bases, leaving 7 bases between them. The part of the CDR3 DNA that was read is TGTGCCAGCGGTGAGACAGTGGAACAGTAC. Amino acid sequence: CASGETVEQY. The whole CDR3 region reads CASGETVEQYF.